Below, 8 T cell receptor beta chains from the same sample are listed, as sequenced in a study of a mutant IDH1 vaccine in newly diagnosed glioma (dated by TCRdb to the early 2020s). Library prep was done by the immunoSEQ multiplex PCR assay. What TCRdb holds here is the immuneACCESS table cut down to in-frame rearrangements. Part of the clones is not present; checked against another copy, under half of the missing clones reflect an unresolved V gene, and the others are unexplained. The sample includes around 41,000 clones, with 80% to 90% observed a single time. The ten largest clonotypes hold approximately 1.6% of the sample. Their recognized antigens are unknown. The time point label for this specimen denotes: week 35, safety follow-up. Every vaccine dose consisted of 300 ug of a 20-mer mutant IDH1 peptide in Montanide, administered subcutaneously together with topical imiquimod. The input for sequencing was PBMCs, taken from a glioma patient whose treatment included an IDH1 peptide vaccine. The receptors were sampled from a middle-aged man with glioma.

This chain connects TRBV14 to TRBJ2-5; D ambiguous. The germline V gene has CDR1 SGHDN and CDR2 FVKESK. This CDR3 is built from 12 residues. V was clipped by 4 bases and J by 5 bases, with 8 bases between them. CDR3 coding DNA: TGTGCCAGCAGCCTCCGGTGGGAGACCCAGTACTTC. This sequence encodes CASSLRWETQYF.

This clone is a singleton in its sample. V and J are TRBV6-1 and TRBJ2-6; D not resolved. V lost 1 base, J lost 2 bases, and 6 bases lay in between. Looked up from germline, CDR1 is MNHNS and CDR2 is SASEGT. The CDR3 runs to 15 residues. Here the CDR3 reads CASSEGGAGANVLTF. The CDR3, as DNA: TGTGCCAGCAGTGAAGGAGGTGCTGGGGCCAACGTCCTGACTTTC.

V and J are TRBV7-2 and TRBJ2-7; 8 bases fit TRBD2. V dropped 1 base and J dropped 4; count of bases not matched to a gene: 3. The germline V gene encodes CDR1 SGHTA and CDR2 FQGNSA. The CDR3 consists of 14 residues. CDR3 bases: TGTGCCAGCAGCTTAGGGGCGGGGGGATACGAGCAGTACGTC. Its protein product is CASSLGAGGYEQYV.

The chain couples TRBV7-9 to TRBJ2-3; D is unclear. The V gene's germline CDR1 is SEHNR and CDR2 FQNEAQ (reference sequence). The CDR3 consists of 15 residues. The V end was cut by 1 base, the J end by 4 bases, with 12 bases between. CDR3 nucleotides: TGTGCCAGCAGCTTAGATCTGGGTGGGCCAGATACGCAGTATTTT. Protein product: CASSLDLGGPDTQYF.

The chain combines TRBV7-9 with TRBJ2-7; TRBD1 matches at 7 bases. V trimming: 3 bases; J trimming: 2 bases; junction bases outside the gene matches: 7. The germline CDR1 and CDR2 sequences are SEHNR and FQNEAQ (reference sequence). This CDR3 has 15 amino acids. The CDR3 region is CASSFHGTVTYEQYF. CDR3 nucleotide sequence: TGTGCCAGCAGCTTCCACGGGACAGTGACCTACGAGCAGTACTTC.

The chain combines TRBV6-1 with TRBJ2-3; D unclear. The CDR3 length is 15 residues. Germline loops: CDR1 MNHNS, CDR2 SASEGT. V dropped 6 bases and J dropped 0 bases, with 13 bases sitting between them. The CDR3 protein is CASSRAAPSTDTQYF. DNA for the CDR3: TGTGCCAGCAGCCGGGCGGCGCCTAGCACAGATACGCAGTATTTT.

CDR3 bases: TGTGCCAGTAGTATACAGGTCGCCTCTGGGGCCAACGTCCTGACTTTC. Protein product: CASSIQVASGANVLTF. The V gene is TRBV19, the J gene TRBJ2-6, with D unclear. CDR1 LNHDA and CDR2 SQIVND come from the germline V gene (reference sequence). V lost 2 bases to trimming and J lost 0 bases, with 8 bases between them. This CDR3 is built from 16 residues.

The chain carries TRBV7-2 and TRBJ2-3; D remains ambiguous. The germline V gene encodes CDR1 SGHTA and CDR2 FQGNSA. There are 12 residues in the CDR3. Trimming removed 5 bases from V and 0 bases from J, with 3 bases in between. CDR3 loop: CASSASTDTQYF. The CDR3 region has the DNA TGTGCCAGCAGCGCTAGCACAGATACGCAGTATTTT.